The 22 T cell receptor beta chains reported below all come from one sample, sequenced in a study of T cell responses to AZD1222 COVID-19 vaccine. This table comes from immunoSEQ multiplex PCR, and its TCRdb copy is limited to in-frame clones, with some not included. This table holds over 200,000 clones, approximately 94% found once. Material: peripheral blood, obtained 28 days after the second dose of the MenACWY control vaccine. Receptor source: an adult who received the MenACWY meningococcal vaccine as a control.

J is TRBJ2-3 and V is TRBV9, with no clear D. This CDR3 is 13 amino acids long. V was pared by 3 bases and J by 6 bases, with 11 bases between. The germline V gene encodes CDR1 SGDLS and CDR2 YYNGEE. CDR3 in DNA: TGTGCCAGCAGCGGGGAAACTCGGGATACGCAGTATTTT. Its translation is CASSGETRDTQYF.

This sequence joins TRBV5-1 and TRBJ2-1, with TRBD2 identical over 7 bases. The CDR3 sequence is 15 residues long. Trimming removed 0 bases from V and 7 bases from J; junction bases left unmatched: 7. Looked up from germline, CDR1 is SGHRS and CDR2 is YFSETQ. As DNA, the CDR3 is TGCGCCAGCAGCTTGGTGTGGGAGGGAACGAATGAGCAGTTCTTC. Its protein is CASSLVWEGTNEQFF.

This chain joins TRBV5-4 and TRBJ2-1; 7 nucleotides align to TRBD2. CDR1 is SGHNT and CDR2 is YYREEE in the germline V gene (reference sequence). CDR3 size: 16 residues. The trim removed 0 bases at V and 0 bases at J, leaving 3 bases unmatched. CDR3 sequence (DNA): TGTGCCAGCAGCTTGGTGAGCGGGGTCTCCTACAATGAGCAGTTCTTC. Encoded protein: CASSLVSGVSYNEQFF.

The chain has TRBV6-5 and TRBJ2-5; TRBD2 agrees at 15 bases. CDR1 and CDR2 from the germline V gene are MNHEY and SVGAGI. The CDR3 consists of 13 residues. J gave up 7 bases and V 6 bases, and 0 bases lay outside the gene matches. CDR3 region: CASRGLAGGTQYF. The CDR3 region has the DNA TGTGCCAGCAGGGGACTAGCGGGAGGGACCCAGTACTTC.

The rearrangement links TRBV5-1 to TRBJ2-4; the D gene is possibly TRBD1 (6 bases). The CDR3 is made up of 14 amino acids. Germline V CDR1 and CDR2: SGHRS, YFSETQ. Trimming stripped 0 bases from V and 7 bases from J, with 11 bases between. CDR3 protein: CASSLEGHYNIQYF. The CDR3 DNA is TGCGCCAGCAGCTTGGAGGGACACTACAACATTCAGTACTTC. The full variable domain, its missing parts supplied by reference TRBV5-1 and TRBJ2-4, is KAGVTQTPRYLIKTRGQQVTLSCSPISGHRSVSWYQQTPGQGLQFLFEYFSETQRNKGNFPGRFSGRQFSNSRSEMNVSTLELGDSALYLCASSLEGHYNIQYFGAGTRLSVL.

This chain links TRBV6-1 with TRBJ1-1; D gene uncertain. Germline lookup yields CDR1 MNHNS and CDR2 SASEGT. This CDR3 comprises 13 residues. V dropped 0 bases and J dropped 1 base, with 3 bases sitting between them. The CDR3 protein is CASSEAQNTEAFF. The CDR3 DNA sequence: TGTGCCAGCAGTGAAGCGCAGAACACTGAAGCTTTCTTT.

The chain is built from TRBV18 and TRBJ1-5, with D perhaps TRBD1 (5 bases). Trimming removed 4 bases from V and 0 bases from J, with 7 bases in between. The V gene's germline CDR1 is KGHSH and CDR2 LQKENI. This CDR3 comprises 14 residues. As DNA, the CDR3 is TGTGCCAGCTCACTGACAGATAGCAATCAGCCCCAGCATTTT. This encodes CASSLTDSNQPQHF.

This clone appeared a single time. The chain has TRBV11-2 and TRBJ2-1; the match to TRBD2 covers 14 bases. The V and J ends lost 5 bases and 2 bases, in that order; junction bases with no gene match: 8. Germline values: CDR1 SGHAT, CDR2 FQNNGV. CDR3 length: 18 amino acids. The CDR3 reads CASSTLGTSGRPYNEQFF. The CDR3 nucleotides read TGTGCCAGCAGCACACTCGGGACTAGCGGGAGACCCTACAATGAGCAGTTCTTC. Full variable domain (remainder filled in from reference TRBV11-2 and TRBJ2-1): EAGVAQSPRYKIIEKRQSVAFWCNPISGHATLYWYQQILGQGPKLLIQFQNNGVVDDSQLPKDRFSAERLKGVDSTLKIQPAKLEDSAVYLCASSTLGTSGRPYNEQFFGPGTRLTVL.

This chain links TRBV27 with TRBJ1-6; D perhaps matches TRBD1 (5 bases). The ends were cut back, 1 base at V and 5 bases at J, with 15 bases in the middle. The CDR3 sequence is 17 residues long. The germline gives CDR1 MNHEY, CDR2 SMNVEV (reference sequence). CDR3 in amino acids: CASSLWARTTNNSPLHF. The CDR3, as DNA: TGTGCCAGCAGTTTATGGGCTCGGACAACTAATAATTCACCCCTCCACTTT.

This clone was picked up a small number of times. The chain recombines TRBV10-2 with TRBJ2-5; TRBD1 might be the D (6 bases). V was trimmed by 8 bases and J by 5 bases, leaving 15 bases between them. The CDR3 is 13 residues long. Germline V gene lookup returns CDR1 WSHSY and CDR2 SAAADI. CDR3 DNA: TGCGCCAGCGGGGGCAGCCTATGGGAGACCCAGTACTTC. Its translation is CASGGSLWETQYF.

The J gene is TRBJ2-1, the V gene TRBV30, with 8 bases lining up with TRBD2. J was trimmed by 4 bases and V by 3 bases; bases with no gene match: 8. Germline V gene sequence: CDR1 GTSNPN, CDR2 SVGIG (reference sequence). The CDR3 consists of 15 residues. CDR3 loop: CAWRTAGVNYNEQFF. The CDR3 coding sequence is TGTGCCTGGAGGACAGCGGGGGTAAATTACAATGAGCAGTTCTTC.

This chain uses TRBV5-4 with TRBJ2-7; TRBD1 aligns across 9 bases. This CDR3 is built from 14 residues. Per the germline V gene, CDR1 is SGHNT and CDR2 is YYREEE (reference sequence). The junction had 2 bases not matched to a gene; V was cut back by 4 bases and J by 0 bases. Here the CDR3 DNA reads TGTGCCAGCAGCACGGACAGGGGCTCCTACGAGCAGTACTTC. Protein sequence: CASSTDRGSYEQYF.

This clone is a singleton in its sample. This rearrangement joins TRBV5-1 to TRBJ2-7, with D perhaps TRBD1 (6 bases). V gave up 4 bases and J gave up 5 bases, with 19 bases separating them. CDR1 is SGHRS and CDR2 is YFSETQ in the germline V gene. The CDR3 runs 15 residues. The chain's CDR3 is CASSPGTGMMNEQYF. CDR3 nucleotides: TGCGCCAGCAGCCCTGGAACAGGGATGATGAACGAGCAGTACTTC.

In this sample, this clone turned up once. The genes are TRBV7-3 and TRBJ2-7; D is uncertain. The CDR3 sequence is 15 residues long. From germline, CDR1 is SGHTA and CDR2 FQGTGA. The V end was cut by 5 bases, the J end by 0 bases, with 14 bases between. The CDR3 loop reads CASSPHRVSSYEQYF. The DNA of the CDR3 is TGTGCCAGCAGCCCCCATCGCGTTAGCTCCTACGAGCAGTACTTC.

This clone was counted a few times. The chain recombines TRBV6-4 with TRBJ2-7, with D unclear. This CDR3 has 13 amino acids. Trimming left V 3 bases short and J 6 bases short, with 12 bases between. Germline V gene sequence: CDR1 MRHNA, CDR2 SNTAGT. CDR3 loop: CASSETGTSEQYF. DNA for the CDR3: TGTGCCAGCAGTGAAACTGGTACTTCCGAGCAGTACTTC.

This clone was seen just once. This rearrangement joins TRBV5-5 to TRBJ2-1; D tentatively fits TRBD1 or TRBD2 (5 bases each). V was shortened by 4 bases and J by 0 bases, with 17 bases between the two germline ends. This CDR3 has 17 amino acids. CDR1 and CDR2 (germline): SGHKS, YYEKEE (reference sequence). In nucleotides, the CDR3 is TGTGCCAGCAGCGCATCCGAGGGGTCTTTCTCCTACAATGAGCAGTTCTTC. As protein: CASSASEGSFSYNEQFF.

V is TRBV21-1 and J is TRBJ1-3. TRBV21-1 is annotated as a pseudogene. The CDR3 contains 13 residues. CDR3 nucleotide sequence: TGTGCCAGCAGCAAACATATTGGAAACACCATATATTTT. Residues: CASSKHIGNTIYF.

This clone was picked up many times. The V and J genes are TRBV6-1 and TRBJ1-2, with 9 bases fitting TRBD1. Germline CDR1 reads MNHNS; CDR2 reads SASEGT. V trimming: 2 bases; J trimming: 4 bases; junction bases outside the gene matches: 8. The CDR3 has 16 amino acids. Here the CDR3 reads CASSELGDRAGYGYTF. CDR3 nucleotide sequence: TGTGCCAGCAGTGAACTGGGGGACAGGGCGGGCTATGGCTACACCTTC.

This clone was seen a single time. The chain is built from TRBV11-2 and TRBJ1-1; no clear D gene. CDR3 length equals 13 residues. CDR1 SGHAT and CDR2 FQNNGV come from the germline V gene. The V end lost 3 bases, the J end lost 4 bases, and 9 bases lay between the germline ends. CDR3 DNA: TGTGCCAGCAGCTTCGGACGAGGCACTGAAGCTTTCTTT. Protein: CASSFGRGTEAFF.

J is TRBJ1-2 and V is TRBV12-3 or TRBV12-4; perhaps TRBD1 as D (6 bases). The V and J ends lost 7 bases and 8 bases respectively, with 17 bases between them. CDR3 length: 13 residues. CDR3 coding DNA: TGTGCCAGCACTCTGAGGGGGGGGCTCGGCTACACCTTC. Amino acid sequence: CASTLRGGLGYTF.

This chain links TRBV7-9 with TRBJ1-4, with TRBD1 identical over 7 bases. The CDR3 runs to 14 residues. Germline trimming cut 4 bases from V and 7 bases from J; bases unmatched to any gene: 6. The germline gives CDR1 SEHNR, CDR2 FQNEAQ (reference sequence). The CDR3 DNA is TGTGCCAGCAGCTCCGGGACAGATAGTGAAAAACTGTTTTTT. This sequence encodes CASSSGTDSEKLFF.

The DNA of the CDR3 is TGTGCCAGCAGTTTATGGGAGGGGCAGGCCTATAATTCACCCCTCCACTTT. Translated, it gives CASSLWEGQAYNSPLHF. The J gene is TRBJ1-6, the V gene TRBV28; possibly TRBD1 for D (5 bases). This CDR3 comprises 17 residues. Per germline, CDR1 MDHEN and CDR2 SYDVKM. With 0 bases removed from V and 2 bases from J, the gap between germline ends came to 11 bases.